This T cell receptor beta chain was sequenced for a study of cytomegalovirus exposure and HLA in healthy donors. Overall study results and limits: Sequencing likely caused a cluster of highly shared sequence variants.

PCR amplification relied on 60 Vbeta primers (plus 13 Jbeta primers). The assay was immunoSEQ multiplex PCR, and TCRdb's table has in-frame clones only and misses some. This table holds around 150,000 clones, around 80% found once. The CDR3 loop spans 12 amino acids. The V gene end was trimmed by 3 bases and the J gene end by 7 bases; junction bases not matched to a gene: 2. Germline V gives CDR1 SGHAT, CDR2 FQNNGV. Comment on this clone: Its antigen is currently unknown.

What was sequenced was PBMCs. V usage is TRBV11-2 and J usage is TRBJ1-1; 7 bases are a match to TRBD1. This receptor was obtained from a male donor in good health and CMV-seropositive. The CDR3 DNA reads TGTGCCAGCAGCTTTAGGGACAGTGAAGCTTTCTTT. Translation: CASSFRDSEAFF.